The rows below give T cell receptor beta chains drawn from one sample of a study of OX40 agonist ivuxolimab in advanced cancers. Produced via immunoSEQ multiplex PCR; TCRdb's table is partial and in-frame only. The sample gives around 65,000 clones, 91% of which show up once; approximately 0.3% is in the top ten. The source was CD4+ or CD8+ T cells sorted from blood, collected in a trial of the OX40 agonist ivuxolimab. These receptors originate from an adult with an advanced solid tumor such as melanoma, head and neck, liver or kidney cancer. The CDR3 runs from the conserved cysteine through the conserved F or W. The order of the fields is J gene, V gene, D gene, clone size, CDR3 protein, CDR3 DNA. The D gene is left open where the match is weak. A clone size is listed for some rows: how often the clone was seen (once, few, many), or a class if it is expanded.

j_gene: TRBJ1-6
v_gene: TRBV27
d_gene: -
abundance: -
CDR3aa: CASSSGPTSSYNSPLHF
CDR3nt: TGTGCCAGCAGTTCGGGCCCAACGAGCTCCTATAATTCACCCCTCCACTTT

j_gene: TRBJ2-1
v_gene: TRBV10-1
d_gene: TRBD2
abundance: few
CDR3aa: CASSESMVTSLIF
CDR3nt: TGCGCCAGCAGTGAGTCTATGGTGACTAGCCTCATCTTC

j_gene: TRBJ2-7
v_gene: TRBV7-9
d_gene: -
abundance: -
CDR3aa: CASTLTVSPYEQYF
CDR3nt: TGTGCCAGCACCTTGACCGTCAGCCCCTACGAGCAGTACTTC

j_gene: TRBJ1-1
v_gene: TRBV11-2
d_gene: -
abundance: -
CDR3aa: CASSTPTGVGNTEAFF
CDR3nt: TGTGCCAGCAGCACCCCGACAGGCGTAGGGAACACTGAAGCTTTCTTT

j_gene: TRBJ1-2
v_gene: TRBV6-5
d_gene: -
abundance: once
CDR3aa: CASSRTNYGYTF
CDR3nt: TGTGCCAGTTCCAGGACTAACTATGGCTACACCTTC

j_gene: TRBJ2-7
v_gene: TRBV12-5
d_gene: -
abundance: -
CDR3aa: CASALNSNGPYEQYF
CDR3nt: TGTGCTAGTGCCCTCAACTCCAATGGGCCCTACGAGCAGTACTTC

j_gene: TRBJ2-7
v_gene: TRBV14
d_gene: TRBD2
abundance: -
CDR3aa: CASSQLSAGGRYEQYF
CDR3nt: TGTGCCAGCAGCCAGTTGTCAGCGGGAGGGAGGTACGAGCAGTACTTC

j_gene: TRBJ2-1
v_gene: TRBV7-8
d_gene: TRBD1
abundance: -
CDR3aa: CASSLEFFGTGEFF
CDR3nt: TGTGCCAGCAGCTTAGAGTTCTTCGGGACAGGGGAGTTCTTC

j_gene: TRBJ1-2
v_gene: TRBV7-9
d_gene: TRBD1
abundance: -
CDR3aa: CASRADRGTNYGYTF
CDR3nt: TGTGCCAGCAGAGCCGACAGGGGTACTAACTATGGCTACACCTTC

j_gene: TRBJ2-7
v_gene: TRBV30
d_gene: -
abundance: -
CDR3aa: CAWTGLHEQYF
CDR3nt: TGTGCCTGGACAGGGTTGCACGAGCAGTACTTC

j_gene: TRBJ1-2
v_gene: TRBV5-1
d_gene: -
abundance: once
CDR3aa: CASSLEGGDYGYTF
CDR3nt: TGCGCCAGCAGCTTGGAGGGAGGGGACTATGGCTACACCTTC

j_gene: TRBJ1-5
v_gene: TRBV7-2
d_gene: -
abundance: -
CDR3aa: CASSRQVLSNQPQHF
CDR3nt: TGTGCCAGCAGCCGACAGGTCCTTAGCAATCAGCCCCAGCATTTT

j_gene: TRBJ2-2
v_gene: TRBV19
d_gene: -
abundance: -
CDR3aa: CASSIAGANTGELFF
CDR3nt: TGTGCCAGTAGTATCGCCGGGGCGAACACCGGGGAGCTGTTTTTT

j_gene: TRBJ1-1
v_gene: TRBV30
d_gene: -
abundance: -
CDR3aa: CAWRRQGWTEAFF
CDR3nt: TGTGCCTGGAGACGTCAGGGTTGGACTGAAGCTTTCTTT

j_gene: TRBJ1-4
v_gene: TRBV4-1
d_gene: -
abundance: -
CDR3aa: CASSNRGAPNEKLFF
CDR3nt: TGCGCCAGCAGCAACCGCGGGGCCCCTAATGAAAAACTGTTTTTT

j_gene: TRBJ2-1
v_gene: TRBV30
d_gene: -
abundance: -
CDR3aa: CAWSVPGVVNEQFF
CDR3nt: TGTGCCTGGAGTGTACCCGGGGTGGTCAATGAGCAGTTCTTC

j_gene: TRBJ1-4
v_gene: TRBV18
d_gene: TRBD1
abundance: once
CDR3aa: CASSLDRVETNEKLFF
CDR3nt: TGTGCCAGCTCACTCGACAGGGTAGAGACTAATGAAAAACTGTTTTTT

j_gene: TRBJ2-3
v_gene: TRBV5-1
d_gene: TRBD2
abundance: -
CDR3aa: CASSLEASGSLVADTQYF
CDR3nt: TGCGCCAGCAGCTTGGAGGCTAGCGGGAGTCTTGTCGCAGATACGCAGTATTTT

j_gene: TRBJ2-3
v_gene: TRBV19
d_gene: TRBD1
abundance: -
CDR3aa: CASSAKGQLADTQYF
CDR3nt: TGTGCCAGTAGTGCCAAGGGACAGTTGGCAGATACGCAGTATTTT

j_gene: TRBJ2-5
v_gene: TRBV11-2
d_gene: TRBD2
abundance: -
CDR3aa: CASSSRGLVETQYF
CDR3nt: TGTGCCAGCAGCTCGAGGGGACTAGTGGAGACCCAGTACTTC

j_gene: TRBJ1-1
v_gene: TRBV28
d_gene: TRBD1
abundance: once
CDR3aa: CASSMTGETEAFF
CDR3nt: TGTGCCAGCAGTATGACAGGGGAAACTGAAGCTTTCTTT

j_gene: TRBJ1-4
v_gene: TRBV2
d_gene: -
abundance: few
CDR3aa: CASSLANRDVFF
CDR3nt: TGTGCCAGCAGTCTCGCCAACAGGGACGTGTTTTTT

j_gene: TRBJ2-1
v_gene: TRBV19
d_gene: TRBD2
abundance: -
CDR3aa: CASSTGLKGNEQFF
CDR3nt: TGTGCCAGTAGTACGGGACTAAAAGGCAATGAGCAGTTCTTC

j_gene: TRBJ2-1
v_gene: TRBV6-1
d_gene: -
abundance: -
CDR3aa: CASSPTVSSYNEQFF
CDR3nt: TGTGCCAGCAGCCCGACAGTAAGCTCCTACAATGAGCAGTTCTTC

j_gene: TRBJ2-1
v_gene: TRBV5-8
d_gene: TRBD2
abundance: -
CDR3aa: CASSLDRAGGQNEQFF
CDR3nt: TGTGCCAGCAGCTTGGATCGAGCGGGAGGGCAAAATGAGCAGTTCTTC

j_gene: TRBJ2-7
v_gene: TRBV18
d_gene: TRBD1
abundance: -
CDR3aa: CASSPDRNYEQYF
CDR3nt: TGTGCCAGCTCACCGGACAGGAACTACGAGCAGTACTTC

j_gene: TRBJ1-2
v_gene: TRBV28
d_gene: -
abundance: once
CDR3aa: CASSLKTGYTF
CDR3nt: TGTGCCAGCAGTTTAAAAACAGGCTACACCTTC

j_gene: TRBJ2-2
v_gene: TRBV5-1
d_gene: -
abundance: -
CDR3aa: CASSLQGSTGELFF
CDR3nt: TGCGCCAGCAGCTTGCAGGGGAGCACCGGGGAGCTGTTTTTT

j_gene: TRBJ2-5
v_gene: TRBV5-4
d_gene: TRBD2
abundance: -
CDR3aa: CASSLGLAAETQYF
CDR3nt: TGTGCCAGCAGCTTGGGACTAGCGGCAGAGACCCAGTACTTC

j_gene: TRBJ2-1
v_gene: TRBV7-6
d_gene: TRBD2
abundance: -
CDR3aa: CASSLIGTSGISSYNEQFF
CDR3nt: TGTGCCAGCAGCTTGATCGGGACTAGCGGGATATCATCCTACAATGAGCAGTTCTTC

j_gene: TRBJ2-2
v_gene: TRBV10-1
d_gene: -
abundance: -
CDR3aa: CASSEPRTGELFF
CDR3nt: TGCGCCAGCAGTGAACCCCGCACCGGGGAGCTGTTTTTT

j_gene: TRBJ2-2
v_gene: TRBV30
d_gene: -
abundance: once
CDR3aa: CACPVSGPTTGELFF
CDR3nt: TGTGCCTGCCCTGTGAGCGGGCCGACCACCGGGGAGCTGTTTTTT

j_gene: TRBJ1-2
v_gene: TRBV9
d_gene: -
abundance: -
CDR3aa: CASSDSYGYAF
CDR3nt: TGTGCCAGCAGCGACAGCTATGGCTACGCCTTC

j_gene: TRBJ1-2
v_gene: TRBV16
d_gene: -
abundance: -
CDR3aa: CASSQQGRGYTF
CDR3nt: TGTGCCAGCAGCCAACAGGGTCGTGGCTACACCTTC

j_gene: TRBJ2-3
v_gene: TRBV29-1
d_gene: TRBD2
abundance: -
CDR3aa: CSVASLAGVGSTDTQYF
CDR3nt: TGCAGCGTTGCTAGTCTAGCGGGAGTGGGGAGCACAGATACGCAGTATTTT

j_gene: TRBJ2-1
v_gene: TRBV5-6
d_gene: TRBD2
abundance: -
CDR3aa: CASSFRTRLIYNEQFF
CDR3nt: TGTGCCAGCAGCTTCAGGACTAGACTCATTTACAATGAGCAGTTCTTC

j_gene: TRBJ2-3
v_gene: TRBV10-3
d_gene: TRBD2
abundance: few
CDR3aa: CAISPSGRAPDTQYF
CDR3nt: TGTGCCATCAGCCCGAGCGGGAGGGCCCCAGATACGCAGTATTTT

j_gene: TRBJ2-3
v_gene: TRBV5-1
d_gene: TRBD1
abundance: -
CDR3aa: CASSIGQGDTDTQYF
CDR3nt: TGCGCCAGCAGCATAGGACAGGGCGACACAGATACGCAGTATTTT

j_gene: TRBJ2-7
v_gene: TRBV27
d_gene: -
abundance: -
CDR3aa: CASSIRRTFYEQYF
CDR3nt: TGTGCCAGCAGCATCAGGAGGACTTTCTACGAGCAGTACTTC

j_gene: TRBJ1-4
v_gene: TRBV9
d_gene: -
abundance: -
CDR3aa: CASSVTGVNEKLFF
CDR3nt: TGTGCCAGCAGCGTGACAGGCGTTAATGAAAAACTGTTTTTT

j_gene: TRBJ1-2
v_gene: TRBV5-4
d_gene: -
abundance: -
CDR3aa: CASSLDVRGYTF
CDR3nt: TGTGCCAGCAGCTTGGATGTGCGAGGCTACACCTTC

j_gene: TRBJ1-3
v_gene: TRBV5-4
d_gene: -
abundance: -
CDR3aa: CASSLAFSGNTIYF
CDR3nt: TGTGCCAGCAGCTTGGCCTTCTCTGGAAACACCATATATTTT

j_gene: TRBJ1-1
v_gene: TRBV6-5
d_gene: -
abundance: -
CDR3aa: CASSYEDRWSTEAFF
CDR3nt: TGTGCCAGCAGTTACGAAGATCGGTGGAGCACTGAAGCTTTCTTT

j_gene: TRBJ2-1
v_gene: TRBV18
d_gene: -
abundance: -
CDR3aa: CASSPPARRPYNEQFF
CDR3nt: TGTGCCAGCTCACCACCGGCGCGGAGACCCTACAATGAGCAGTTCTTC

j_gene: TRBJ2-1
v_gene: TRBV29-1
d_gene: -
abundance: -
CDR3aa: CSVRGSDNEQFF
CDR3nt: TGCAGCGTTCGAGGGAGCGACAATGAGCAGTTCTTC

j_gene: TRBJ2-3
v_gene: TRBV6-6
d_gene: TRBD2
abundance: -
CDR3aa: CASSPHSGRGTDTQYF
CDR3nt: TGTGCCAGCAGCCCCCATTCCGGGAGGGGAACAGATACGCAGTATTTT

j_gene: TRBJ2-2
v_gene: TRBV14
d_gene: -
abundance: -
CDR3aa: CASSLRGGFTDTGELFF
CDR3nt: TGTGCCAGCAGCCTCCGAGGGGGGTTCACGGACACCGGGGAGCTGTTTTTT

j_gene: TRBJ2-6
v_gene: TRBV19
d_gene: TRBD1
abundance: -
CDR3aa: CASSIWAGGLNPGANVLTF
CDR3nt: TGTGCCAGTAGTATTTGGGCAGGGGGCCTGAACCCTGGGGCCAACGTCCTGACTTTC

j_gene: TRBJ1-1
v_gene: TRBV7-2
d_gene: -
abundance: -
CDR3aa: CASSLDYSTTEAFF
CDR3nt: TGTGCCAGCAGCTTAGACTACAGCACCACTGAAGCTTTCTTT

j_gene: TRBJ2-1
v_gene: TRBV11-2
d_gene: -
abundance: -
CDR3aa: CASSSRLEQFF
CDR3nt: TGTGCCAGCAGCTCCCGACTAGAGCAGTTCTTC

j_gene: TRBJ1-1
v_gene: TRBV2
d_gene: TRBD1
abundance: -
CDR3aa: CASRGDRDTEAFF
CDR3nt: TGTGCCAGCAGGGGGGACAGGGACACTGAAGCTTTCTTT

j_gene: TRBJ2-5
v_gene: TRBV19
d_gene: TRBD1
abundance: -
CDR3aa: CASSMQGALQETQYF
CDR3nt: TGTGCCAGTAGTATGCAGGGGGCTCTCCAAGAGACCCAGTACTTC

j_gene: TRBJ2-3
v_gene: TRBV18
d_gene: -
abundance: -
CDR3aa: CASSPLQSSTDTQYF
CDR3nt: TGTGCCAGCTCACCACTACAGTCTAGCACAGATACGCAGTATTTT

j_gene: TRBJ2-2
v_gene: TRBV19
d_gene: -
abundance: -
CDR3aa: CASSMLLDNTGELFF
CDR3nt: TGTGCCAGTAGTATGTTGCTAGATAACACCGGGGAGCTGTTTTTT

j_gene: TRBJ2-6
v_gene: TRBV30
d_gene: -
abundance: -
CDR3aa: CAWSFSGANVLTF
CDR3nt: TGTGCCTGGAGTTTCTCTGGGGCCAACGTCCTGACTTTC

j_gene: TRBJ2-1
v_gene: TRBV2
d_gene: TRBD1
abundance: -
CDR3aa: CASSDRGIGLNEQFF
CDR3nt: TGTGCCAGCAGTGACAGGGGGATCGGGCTGAATGAGCAGTTCTTC